What follows describes a single TCR beta chain. In this sample, this clonotype turned up many times. The antigen this receptor binds is unknown. No clone much larger than this one lies a single base away; base qualities are absent. The library was built by means of PCR. The sample was run on an Illumina HiSeq 4000. Bulk TCR libraries were prepared as previously described, using TCR primers listed in Table S5. Total RNA was purified with the Qiagen AllPrep DNA/RNA kit. Reads from multiple sequencing runs of the same library were pooled before analysis. The source study handled its data this way. Only reads with exact TCR constant sequence were kept, trimmed to 150 nt, and grouped by their 12-nt molecular barcodes. Within each barcode group, reads were sub-clustered at a 15% Levenshtein threshold, and quality-weighted consensus sequences were built per RNA molecule. Non-functional sequences were removed, as were lower-count sequences one edit away from another. Barcode sub-clusters with fewer than 20% of the maximum read count were removed, based on fitting two negative binomial distributions. Through fastp at Q25 and MiXCR, TCRdb rebuilt clones from the public reads, retaining in-frame beta chains. Each entry merges the rows of one CDR3 protein and shows their most common DNA and genes. TCRdb's processing, not the study's, gives the V and J calls here. The sample profile shows hundreds of thousands of distinct CDR3 sequences; 20% of them were found once. Jointly, the top ten make up roughly 0.9% of the sample.

Based on the germline V gene, the CDR1 and CDR2 sequences are MNHEY and SVGAGI. From the cysteine up to the phenylalanine, the CDR3 has a length of 16 residues. Only the CDR3 DNA is retained, 48 bases long and in frame from the first base. V drops 0 bases and J drops 2 bases, leaving 14 bases in between. This sample is part of a study of molecular identifiers for immune sequencing clone quantification (dated by TCRdb to the late 2010s). For the wider study: For a replicate experiment, RNA from 20,000 or 100,000 naive CD8 T cells was divided into five aliquots, and four of the five aliquots were sequenced. This methods study benchmarked molecular-identifier clustering-based TCR repertoire sequencing (MIDCIRS) and TCR RNA copy counting, using CD8 T cells to do so.

The research as a whole found: Naive libraries contained spiked-in Jurkat TCR RNA (10 copies' worth), which is not part of the donor repertoire. The sizes of highly expanded clones could end up underestimated when identical TCR molecules share a barcode. Modeling gave 3 to 3.5 recovered TCR RNA copies per cell versus 7.5 to 10 by digital PCR, implying roughly 28% capture efficiency. Spiked-in Jurkat TCR RNA equivalent to a single cell was reported to be detectable even among more than 900,000 naive CD8 T cells. When barcode sub-clustering was left out, chimeric consensus sequences inflated TCR diversity, with chimeras reaching as high as 47%. Clones above 20 RNA copies held over 99% of molecules in CMV-specific effector cells but under 1% in naive cells.

Naive CD8 T cell libraries were made from 20,000 to 1,000,000 sorted cells using 10%, 30% or 50% of purified RNA. On a BD FACSAria II, naive CD8 T cells were FACS-sorted as CD8+CD4-CCR7+CD45RA+ and collected into RLT Plus buffer. To test detection sensitivity, Jurkat RNA equal to about nine TCR copies was added to samples of about 20,000-1,000,000 naive CD8 T cells. Enrichment of CD8 T cells was performed with RosetteSep CD8+ T Cell Enrichment Cocktail and Ficoll-Paque, after which ACK red cell lysis was carried out. What was sequenced was naive CD8+ T cells from blood, with Jurkat cell RNA spiked in. The sample's cell subset or site label, in plain terms: FACS-sorted CD8+CD4-CCR7+CD45RA+ naive T cells. This sequence was found in a human donor in good health. Some libraries in this study had Jurkat cell RNA spiked in. The chain is assembled from TRBV6-5 and TRBJ2-7; possibly the D gene is TRBD1, per 6 matching bases. Here the CDR3 is given as CASSYSGRGRAYEQYF. The bases are TGTGCCAGCAGTTACTCGGGCAGGGGAAGGGCCTACGAGCAGTACTTC.